This section outlines one TCR beta chain sequence together with its context. The antigen is not known. The data stem from a study of naive and memory T cell subsets. Separate alpha and beta amplification began at the second PCR step. Four subsets defined by CD45RA and CD27 were sorted after CD3, CD4, CD8 and live/dead staining. Study-wide results and caveats: Possibly reflecting memory cells re-expressing CD45RA, a few larger clonotypes occurred in naive repertoires, especially CD8. In CD4 and CD8 cells, diversity dropped from naive through EMRA.

Two oligonucleotides, mixed equimolar, formed the beta constant-region primer covering TRBC1 and TRBC2. Four rounds of PCR amplified the ligated cDNA using nested alpha and beta constant-region primers plus SP2. One entry per CDR3 protein results from TCRdb running MiXCR on the UMI-ligation and nested PCR reads. The table includes 90,000 to 120,000 distinct CDR3 sequences, more than 12% detected once. CDR3 length: 14 amino acids. Germline CDR1 is SGHNT and CDR2 is YENEEA. V was trimmed by 5 bases and J by 2 bases, leaving 12 bases between them. The TCR was taken from a human donor in good health. The V call is TRBV11-3, the J call TRBJ2-5; D not resolved. What was sequenced was naive CD8+ T cells from blood. The CDR3 loop reads CASSPRTEQETQYF. For the CDR3, the DNA is TGTGCCAGCAGCCCAAGGACGGAACAAGAGACCCAGTACTTC.